This is a list of T cell receptor beta chains from one sample in a study of blood T cell repertoires in COVID-19. Sequencing was performed with immunoSEQ multiplex PCR; in TCRdb, only in-frame clones are kept and a portion is missing. The sample carries about 160,000 clones, more than 75% recorded once. Source material: peripheral blood. The receptors here all came from a man in his fifties or sixties with active or convalescent COVID-19. The CDR3 runs from the conserved cysteine through the conserved F or W. Fields, in order: J gene, V gene, clone size, D gene, CDR3 protein, CDR3 DNA. D genes are given only for firm matches. Expanded clones get a size class; other rows say once, few or many, or leave the size out.

j_gene: TRBJ1-1
v_gene: TRBV18
abundance: .
d_gene: TRBD1
CDR3aa: CASSRPGQGGWTEAFF
CDR3nt: TGTGCCAGCTCTAGACCGGGACAGGGAGGGTGGACTGAAGCTTTCTTT

j_gene: TRBJ1-6
v_gene: TRBV3-1/TRBV3-2
abundance: .
d_gene: .
CDR3aa: CASMGSGTYNSPLHF
CDR3nt: TGTGCCTCCATGGGGTCCGGGACCTATAATTCACCCCTCCACTTT

j_gene: TRBJ1-1
v_gene: TRBV6-1
abundance: .
d_gene: TRBD1
CDR3aa: CASSEADGRDRRNTEAFF
CDR3nt: TGTGCCAGCAGTGAAGCGGACGGTCGGGACAGGCGGAACACTGAAGCTTTCTTT

j_gene: TRBJ1-1
v_gene: TRBV5-1
abundance: .
d_gene: TRBD1
CDR3aa: CASSSGTGVTEAFF
CDR3nt: TGCGCCAGCAGCTCAGGGACAGGGGTGACTGAAGCTTTCTTT

j_gene: TRBJ1-3
v_gene: TRBV2
abundance: .
d_gene: .
CDR3aa: CASRPTTGTSGNTIYF
CDR3nt: TGTGCCAGCAGGCCCACTACAGGGACCTCTGGAAACACCATATATTTT

j_gene: TRBJ1-6
v_gene: TRBV5-1
abundance: .
d_gene: .
CDR3aa: CASRDWIRTPLHF
CDR3nt: TGCGCCAGCAGGGACTGGATTCGGACACCCCTCCACTTT

j_gene: TRBJ1-6
v_gene: TRBV4-1
abundance: .
d_gene: .
CDR3aa: CASSHPNRVESPLHF
CDR3nt: TGCGCCAGCAGCCACCCAAACAGGGTAGAATCACCCCTCCACTTT

j_gene: TRBJ2-1
v_gene: TRBV7-7
abundance: once
d_gene: TRBD2
CDR3aa: CASSLGTTGYNEQFF
CDR3nt: TGTGCCAGCAGCTTGGGGACTACCGGATACAATGAGCAGTTCTTC

j_gene: TRBJ1-1
v_gene: TRBV7-2
abundance: .
d_gene: TRBD1
CDR3aa: CASRTTGRAFF
CDR3nt: TGTGCCAGCAGGACGACAGGGCGGGCTTTCTTT

j_gene: TRBJ2-1
v_gene: TRBV18
abundance: .
d_gene: TRBD2
CDR3aa: CASSVSGGVHEQFF
CDR3nt: TGTGCCAGCTCAGTGAGCGGGGGGGTGCATGAGCAGTTCTTC

j_gene: TRBJ1-5
v_gene: TRBV10-1
abundance: .
d_gene: .
CDR3aa: CASSEASNQPQHF
CDR3nt: TGCGCCAGCAGTGAAGCTAGCAATCAGCCCCAGCATTTT

j_gene: TRBJ2-1
v_gene: TRBV13
abundance: .
d_gene: .
CDR3aa: CASLARGYNEQFF
CDR3nt: TGTGCCAGCCTAGCGAGGGGATACAATGAGCAGTTCTTC

j_gene: TRBJ1-4
v_gene: TRBV19
abundance: few
d_gene: .
CDR3aa: CASSPPPVPNEKLFF
CDR3nt: TGTGCCAGTAGTCCACCTCCGGTACCCAATGAAAAACTGTTTTTT

j_gene: TRBJ1-4
v_gene: TRBV10-2
abundance: .
d_gene: .
CDR3aa: CASRSGGATNEKLFF
CDR3nt: TGCGCCAGCAGGAGCGGTGGGGCAACTAATGAAAAACTGTTTTTT

j_gene: TRBJ2-5
v_gene: TRBV18
abundance: .
d_gene: .
CDR3aa: CASSPQEGSETQYF
CDR3nt: TGTGCCAGCTCACCACAGGAGGGTTCGGAGACCCAGTACTTC

j_gene: TRBJ2-2
v_gene: TRBV10-3
abundance: .
d_gene: TRBD2
CDR3aa: CAISFLAGNTGELFF
CDR3nt: TGTGCCATCAGTTTTCTAGCGGGAAACACCGGGGAGCTGTTTTTT

j_gene: TRBJ2-6
v_gene: TRBV9
abundance: .
d_gene: .
CDR3aa: CASSVNELISGANVLTF
CDR3nt: TGTGCCAGCAGCGTAAACGAGCTGATCTCTGGGGCCAACGTCCTGACTTTC

j_gene: TRBJ1-3
v_gene: TRBV7-2
abundance: .
d_gene: .
CDR3aa: CASSPRPPPRNTIYF
CDR3nt: TGTGCCAGCAGCCCTAGACCGCCGCCGAGAAACACCATATATTTT

j_gene: TRBJ1-4
v_gene: TRBV9
abundance: .
d_gene: .
CDR3aa: CASSVTGGTNEKLFF
CDR3nt: TGTGCCAGCAGCGTAACGGGGGGAACTAATGAAAAACTGTTTTTT

j_gene: TRBJ1-6
v_gene: TRBV10-3
abundance: .
d_gene: TRBD1
CDR3aa: CAITGQGAGSPLHF
CDR3nt: TGTGCCATCACAGGACAGGGCGCCGGGTCACCCCTCCACTTT

j_gene: TRBJ1-1
v_gene: TRBV29-1
abundance: .
d_gene: .
CDR3aa: CSATQAGTEAFF
CDR3nt: TGCAGCGCAACGCAGGCGGGCACTGAAGCTTTCTTT

j_gene: TRBJ2-7
v_gene: TRBV5-1
abundance: .
d_gene: TRBD1
CDR3aa: CASTSGTGLYEQYF
CDR3nt: TGCGCCAGCACATCCGGGACAGGACTATACGAGCAGTACTTC

j_gene: TRBJ1-5
v_gene: TRBV7-7
abundance: once
d_gene: TRBD1
CDR3aa: CASRPGQGAWQPQHF
CDR3nt: TGTGCCAGCAGACCCGGACAGGGGGCTTGGCAGCCCCAGCATTTT

j_gene: TRBJ1-2
v_gene: TRBV6-5
abundance: .
d_gene: TRBD1
CDR3aa: CASRGTGGYYGYTF
CDR3nt: TGTGCCAGTCGCGGGACAGGGGGTTACTATGGCTACACCTTC

j_gene: TRBJ2-5
v_gene: TRBV5-1
abundance: .
d_gene: .
CDR3aa: CASSPGSGLRKETQYF
CDR3nt: TGCGCCAGCAGCCCCGGCAGCGGACTGAGGAAAGAGACCCAGTACTTC

j_gene: TRBJ1-4
v_gene: TRBV5-4
abundance: .
d_gene: TRBD1
CDR3aa: CASSSPSPGGEKLFF
CDR3nt: TGTGCCAGCAGCTCCCCTTCCCCAGGGGGTGAAAAACTGTTTTTT

j_gene: TRBJ2-5
v_gene: TRBV3-1/TRBV3-2
abundance: .
d_gene: .
CDR3aa: CASSQDPSLYQETQYF
CDR3nt: TGTGCCAGCAGCCAAGACCCTAGCCTGTACCAAGAGACCCAGTACTTC

j_gene: TRBJ2-3
v_gene: TRBV2
abundance: .
d_gene: TRBD1
CDR3aa: CASRHGQGDTQYF
CDR3nt: TGTGCCAGCAGACACGGACAGGGCGATACGCAGTATTTT

j_gene: TRBJ2-3
v_gene: TRBV7-9
abundance: .
d_gene: .
CDR3aa: CASSSQTDTQYF
CDR3nt: TGTGCCAGCAGCTCCCAAACAGATACGCAGTATTTT

j_gene: TRBJ2-3
v_gene: TRBV10-1
abundance: .
d_gene: .
CDR3aa: CASSEQGAADTQYF
CDR3nt: TGCGCCAGCAGCGAACAGGGAGCGGCAGATACGCAGTATTTT

j_gene: TRBJ2-2
v_gene: TRBV2
abundance: .
d_gene: .
CDR3aa: CASSELANTGELFF
CDR3nt: TGTGCCAGCAGTGAACTCGCGAACACCGGGGAGCTGTTTTTT